The T cell receptor (beta chain) under discussion was sequenced for a study of Graves' ophthalmopathy and Graves' hyperthyroidism listed by TCRdb under 2018. A note on the overall study: Peripheral blood was collected at initial diagnosis, before any treatment. The approximately 100 discovery patients were divided at random into training and test sets in a 7:3 ratio. TCR beta repertoire signatures were used to distinguish Graves' ophthalmopathy from Graves' hyperthyroidism and to predict progression to ophthalmopathy. Following sample collection, hyperthyroidism patients were given methimazole at a starting dose of 30 mg daily, and ophthalmopathy patients were given high-dose intravenous methylprednisolone. In more than five hyperthyroidism patients, the T-cell repertoires found in thyroid tissue were compared with those found in blood. To explore V-J signatures that separate ophthalmopathy from hyperthyroidism, a discovery set of about a hundred patients was enrolled, consisting of about 43 with ophthalmopathy and roughly 59 with stable hyperthyroidism. In total, approximately 130 blood samples were TCR-sequenced: around 42 ophthalmopathy, 75 hyperthyroidism and approximately 17 hyperthyroidism-to-ophthalmopathy patients. For independent validation, a separate cohort was made up of roughly 19 hyperthyroidism patients plus 17 patients who later progressed from hyperthyroidism to ophthalmopathy. Results the study describes overall, beyond this receptor: In validation, the model predicted ophthalmopathy progression with 70.59% sensitivity and less than 80% specificity; roughly eleven predicted patients were CT-confirmed with GO in a median of approximately six months. Among expanded thyroid clonotypes with frequency above 0.001, most also showed up in blood, which suggests that blood repertoires may reflect the thyroid immune response. In cross-validation, the 13-signature model distinguished ophthalmopathy from stable hyperthyroidism with approximately 90% sensitivity and 81% to 82% specificity, while in the test set the corresponding values were about 80% and 75%. Sample size was not statistically predetermined, and group allocation was not concealed from the investigators.

TCR beta CDR3 regions were amplified from RNA transcripts for repertoire sequencing. The first round of RT-PCR was done with HTBI primers and the Qiagen OneStep RT-PCR kit, and was followed by a second round of multiplex PCR, then size selection and purification. The libraries underwent paired-end sequencing with 100 bp reads on an Illumina HiSeq2000. Per the authors' processing: Reads were processed with SOAPnuke, discarding reads with adapters, uncalled bases, mean Phred below 15, or no exact constant-primer or identifier match. High-quality paired reads were merged with COPE v1.2.5. Each unique nucleotide sequence was treated as a clonotype, and MiTCR v1.1 was used to align the clonotypes to the IMGT TRB V, D and J references. Only V-J combinations with frequency above 0.0001 were analysed, covering around 99% of repertoires. For each V-J combination, a TCR clonal expansion and chaos score was defined as the ratio of F50 clonal expansion to chaos observed in the TCRdist matrix. Welch's t-statistics and random forest were used to narrow the features down to approximately twelve V-J combinations, which were then fed into a naive Bayes classifier. Thyroid-blood repertoire similarity was quantified with the Morisita-Horn index. The raw public reads went through TCRdb reprocessing: fastp at Q25, MiXCR clone calling, in-frame beta chains kept. Rows matching on CDR3 protein sequence are summarized as one entry with the most common DNA and genes. The V and J calls and clone size are TCRdb's, not the authors'. The sample profile shows 200,000 to 250,000 distinct CDR3 sequences; around a fifth of them were found once. The top ten hold around 45% of the sample.

The count of this clonotype is one. Its antigen remains undetermined. No base quality information exists; no much larger clone differs at one position. One read gives only weak evidence. V loses 0 bases, J loses 3 bases, and the germline ends lie 9 bases apart. Taken from cysteine to phenylalanine, the CDR3 has 14 residues. Of all the DNA, just the CDR3 is kept, 42 bases in frame from base 1. As encoded in the germline V gene, CDR1 is SGHRS while CDR2 is YFSETQ. Ophthalmopathy patients had moderately to severely active disease, Clinical Activity Score of at least 3, NOSPECS grade of at least 4, and disease duration under 3 months. Patients were excluded if they had other autoimmune diseases, uncontrolled infections, pregnancy or lactation. Clinical symptoms, serum thyroxine, TRAb, thyroid ultrasound and orbital computed tomography were used for diagnosis. Using Ficoll-Paque density gradient centrifugation, PBMCs were isolated from 9.5 to 10 ml of fresh peripheral blood. Total RNA was extracted using Trizol reagent, and RNA quality was checked on an Agilent 2100 Bioanalyzer.

The sequencing input was peripheral blood. The chain was built from TRBV5-1 and TRBJ1-1, with no D gene named confidently. The TCR sequence derives from a woman aged 45-65 years with Graves' ophthalmopathy. Donor details come from another sample of the same person, matched by shared clones. This receptor carries the CDR3 CASSLVVGYTEAFF. The nucleotides read TGCGCCAGCAGCTTGGTGGTGGGATACACTGAAGCTTTCTTT.